This is a list of T cell receptor beta chains from one sample in a study of blood T cell repertoires in COVID-19. Here immunoSEQ multiplex PCR was the method, and the copy in TCRdb shows in-frame clones only, minus some. This table holds under 150,000 clones, about 85% found once. The sequenced sample consisted of peripheral blood. The origin of the receptors is a middle-aged man with active or convalescent COVID-19. The CDR3 runs from the conserved cysteine through the conserved F or W. D genes are given only for firm matches. The size entry is marked missing in some rows and otherwise reads once, few, many or a size class.

>.|TRBV7-3|TRBJ2-1|.
CASSLTRNEQFF
TGTGCCAGCAGCTTAACCCGTAATGAGCAGTTCTTC
>.|TRBV7-2|TRBJ1-4|once
CASTPSRVGEKLFF
TGTGCCAGCACCCCAAGCCGGGTTGGTGAAAAACTGTTTTTT
>TRBD1|TRBV5-4|TRBJ2-5|.
CASSAPDRAETQYF
TGTGCCAGCAGCGCACCGGACAGGGCAGAGACCCAGTACTTC
>TRBD1|TRBV25-1|TRBJ2-7|.
CASSRDRVSYEQYF
TGTGCCAGCAGTCGGGACAGGGTTTCCTACGAGCAGTACTTC
>TRBD1|TRBV2|TRBJ2-7|.
CASSRQGNYEQYF
TGTGCCAGCAGTAGACAGGGAAACTACGAGCAGTACTTC
>.|TRBV5-1|TRBJ2-7|.
CASSVTGSYEQYF
TGCGCCAGCAGCGTAACCGGGAGCTACGAGCAGTACTTC
>.|TRBV2|TRBJ1-3|once
CASSVTELNSGNTIYF
TGTGCCAGCAGTGTGACAGAATTAAACTCTGGAAACACCATATATTTT
>TRBD2|TRBV7-2|TRBJ2-5|.
CASSLEGTSVVTQYF
TGTGCCAGCAGCTTAGAGGGGACTAGCGTTGTGACCCAGTACTTC
>.|TRBV15|TRBJ2-1|.
CATSRGGSRLSEQFF
TGTGCCACCAGCAGAGGAGGTAGTCGTTTGAGTGAGCAGTTCTTC
>.|TRBV7-3|TRBJ2-1|.
CASSLRGRGSFFEQFF
TGTGCCAGCAGCTTAAGGGGGAGGGGGTCTTTCTTTGAGCAGTTCTTC
>TRBD1|TRBV7-8|TRBJ1-5|.
CASSRKDRVSDQPQHF
TGTGCCAGCAGCCGAAAGGACAGGGTAAGCGATCAGCCCCAGCATTTT
>TRBD1|TRBV27|TRBJ1-1|.
CASSRGQGIYAFF
TGTGCCAGCAGTCGGGGACAGGGAATTTATGCTTTCTTT
>TRBD2|TRBV7-3|TRBJ2-3|.
CASSSGLAGGTDTQYF
TGTGCCAGCAGCTCGGGACTAGCGGGGGGCACAGATACGCAGTATTTT
>TRBD1|TRBV5-1|TRBJ1-4|.
CASSLRQGGVNEKLFF
TGCGCCAGCAGCTTGCGGCAGGGGGGTGTTAATGAAAAACTGTTTTTT
>TRBD2|TRBV5-1|TRBJ2-3|.
CASSLVPPSGGGTDTQYF
TGCGCCAGCAGCTTGGTCCCGCCTAGCGGGGGGGGCACAGATACGCAGTATTTT
>.|TRBV4-2|TRBJ2-2|.
CASSQASETNTGELFF
TGTGCCAGCAGCCAAGCCTCTGAGACGAACACCGGGGAGCTGTTTTTT
>TRBD2|TRBV3-1/TRBV3-2|TRBJ2-1|once
CASSRSGDEQFF
TGTGCCAGCAGCCGTAGCGGGGATGAGCAGTTCTTC
>TRBD1|TRBV30|TRBJ1-5|.
CAWRTGGNQPQHF
TGTGCCTGGAGGACAGGGGGCAATCAGCCCCAGCATTTT
>TRBD2|TRBV11-2|TRBJ2-7|.
CASSFPGLAGGEGTYEQYF
TGTGCCAGCAGCTTCCCGGGACTAGCGGGGGGAGAAGGAACCTACGAGCAGTACTTC
>.|TRBV4-3|TRBJ1-1|.
CASSQEQKMNTEAFF
TGCGCCAGCAGCCAAGAGCAGAAGATGAACACTGAAGCTTTCTTT
>TRBD1|TRBV29-1|TRBJ1-1|.
CSVVGQGAKTEAFF
TGCAGCGTTGTAGGGCAGGGGGCGAAAACTGAAGCTTTCTTT
>.|TRBV7-9|TRBJ2-1|.
CASSRSGTLHNEQFF
TGTGCCAGCAGCCGCTCCGGGACTCTACACAATGAGCAGTTCTTC
>TRBD2|TRBV7-3|TRBJ2-5|.
CASSLRAGELETQYF
TGTGCCAGCAGCTTAAGAGCGGGGGAGTTAGAGACCCAGTACTTC
>.|TRBV6-6|TRBJ1-5|.
CASRSDRLGQPQHF
TGTGCCAGCAGGTCAGACCGCCTCGGGCAGCCCCAGCATTTT
>TRBD1|TRBV27|TRBJ1-2|.
CASSSGGTGDYGYTF
TGTGCCAGCAGTAGTGGCGGGACAGGGGACTATGGCTACACCTTC
>.|TRBV3-1/TRBV3-2|TRBJ2-7|.
CASSQGQSYEQYF
TGTGCCAGCAGCCAGGGGCAGTCTTACGAGCAGTACTTC
>TRBD1|TRBV19|TRBJ2-5|few
CASRSTGGGETQYF
TGTGCCAGTAGGTCGACAGGGGGGGGAGAGACCCAGTACTTC
>TRBD2|TRBV5-4|TRBJ2-2|.
CASSWGGSGELFF
TGTGCCAGCAGCTGGGGGGGATCCGGGGAGCTGTTTTTT
>.|TRBV6-5|TRBJ1-2|once
CASSYTGQTNYGYTF
TGTGCCAGCAGTTACACAGGGCAGACTAACTATGGCTACACCTTC
>TRBD1|TRBV5-5|TRBJ2-5|once
CASSLRQGAFSTETQYF
TGTGCCAGCAGCTTAAGGCAGGGGGCCTTTAGTACGGAGACCCAGTACTTC
>.|TRBV5-5|TRBJ1-1|.
CASSVLRAENTEAFF
TGTGCCAGCAGCGTCTTGAGGGCAGAGAACACTGAAGCTTTCTTT
>TRBD1|TRBV15|TRBJ2-7|.
CATSREGQGLTYEQYF
TGTGCCACCAGCAGAGAGGGACAGGGGCTTACCTACGAGCAGTACTTC
>.|TRBV5-1|TRBJ2-6|.
CASSLAGGGSSGANVLTF
TGCGCCAGCAGCTTGGCTGGGGGCGGGAGCTCTGGGGCCAACGTCCTGACTTTC
>TRBD2|TRBV19|TRBJ2-5|once
CASSMNSGGKETQYF
TGTGCCAGTAGTATGAATAGCGGGGGCAAGGAGACCCAGTACTTC
>.|TRBV19|TRBJ2-3|.
CASSISRAPTDTQYF
TGTGCCAGTAGTATTAGCAGGGCCCCCACAGATACGCAGTATTTT
>TRBD1|TRBV11-2|TRBJ2-7|once
CASSLGGGLSYEQYF
TGTGCCAGCAGCTTAGGAGGGGGCCTCTCCTACGAGCAGTACTTC
>TRBD2|TRBV10-1|TRBJ2-3|.
CASSESGGPDTQYF
TGCGCCAGCAGTGAATCGGGAGGACCAGATACGCAGTATTTT
>.|TRBV27|TRBJ2-6|.
CASSLLFRQAPGANVLTF
TGTGCCAGCAGTTTACTGTTTAGACAGGCTCCTGGGGCCAACGTCCTGACTTTC
>.|TRBV5-1|TRBJ2-5|.
CASSLNSLLETQYF
TGCGCCAGCAGCTTGAATAGTTTGTTGGAGACCCAGTACTTC
>.|TRBV7-7|TRBJ2-3|.
CASSHSPQGDTQYF
TGTGCCAGCAGCCATTCTCCACAGGGAGATACGCAGTATTTT
>TRBD1|TRBV30|TRBJ1-1|.
CAWNRQGRTEAFF
TGTGCCTGGAACCGACAGGGAAGAACTGAAGCTTTCTTT